Given below is one T cell receptor beta chain in context. The data derive from a study of T-cell memory formation after mild COVID-19. CDR1 and CDR2 from the germline V gene are MNHEY and SVGAGI. The CDR3 consists of 15 residues. The V and J ends lost 5 bases and 4 bases, in that order; junction bases with no gene match: 7. TCRdb ran MiXCR on the 5' RACE reads and lists one entry per CDR3 protein. The sample contains approximately 150,000 distinct CDR3 sequences, approximately 6% of which appear only once. This receptor was identified in an adult woman who had mild COVID-19 (a few samples of this study predate the infection). Cell type and time point are not known. This sequence joins TRBV6-5 and TRBJ2-1; 8 positions agree with TRBD2. Source material: PBMCs or a T cell subset sorted from them (not recorded which). CDR3 bases: TGTGCCAGCAGTCCCGGGGGGGGATCGTACAATGAGCAGTTCTTC. This encodes CASSPGGGSYNEQFF.